This entry lists 5 T cell receptor beta chains sequenced from one sample in a study of blood T cell repertoires in COVID-19. Clones were read by immunoSEQ multiplex PCR, and TCRdb kept only the in-frame ones, dropping some. This sample has approximately 110,000 clones; approximately 86% occur once, and the top ten carry 3.5% to 5.5%. The sample consisted of peripheral blood. Receptor source: a man aged 40-49 years with acute or convalescent COVID-19.

The rearrangement links TRBV7-3 to TRBJ1-2, with a weak D call TRBD1 (5 bases). Deletions cut 5 bases from V and 8 bases from J, with 15 bases between. The CDR3 sequence is 13 residues long. Germline V lookup: CDR1 SGHTA, CDR2 FQGTGA. For the CDR3, the DNA is TGTGCCAGCAGCCCCGGGGCGGGGATCGGCTACACCTTC. The encoded protein is CASSPGAGIGYTF.

This chain joins TRBV7-2 and TRBJ1-5; D may be TRBD1 (5 bases). CDR3 length: 15 residues. The V gene's germline CDR1 is SGHTA and CDR2 FQGNSA. Trimming took 1 base from V and 5 from J, leaving 12 bases between them. DNA for the CDR3: TGTGCCAGCAGCTTAGAAGGGGTTTACGATCAGCCCCAGCATTTT. Residues: CASSLEGVYDQPQHF. Variable domain in full (rest from reference TRBV7-2 and TRBJ1-5): GAGVSQSPSNKVTEKGKDVELRCDPISGHTALYWYRQSLGQGLEFLIYFQGNSAPDKSGLPSDRFSAERTGGSVSTLTIQRTQQEDSAVYLCASSLEGVYDQPQHFGDGTRLSIL.

This clone was seen only once. This sequence joins TRBV19 and TRBJ2-1, with TRBD2 identical over 7 bases. The germline gives CDR1 LNHDA, CDR2 SQIVND (reference sequence). The CDR3 is 15 amino acids. J lost 8 bases, V lost 7 bases, and 14 bases had no gene match. The CDR3 loop reads CASTTSIGRAYEQFF. CDR3 coding DNA: TGTGCCAGTACTACCTCTATAGGGAGGGCGTATGAGCAGTTCTTC.

The chain links TRBV11-2 to TRBJ2-5; 8 nucleotides line up with TRBD1. This CDR3 comprises 14 residues. Germline V CDR1 and CDR2: SGHAT, FQNNGV. Trimming at V came to 5 bases and at J to 2 bases, leaving 4 bases not matched to a gene. The CDR3 bases are TGTGCCAGCAGCCCAGGACAGGGTCAAGAGACCCAGTACTTC. As protein: CASSPGQGQETQYF. The full variable domain, completed using reference TRBV11-2 and TRBJ2-5, is EAGVAQSPRYKIIEKRQSVAFWCNPISGHATLYWYQQILGQGPKLLIQFQNNGVVDDSQLPKDRFSAERLKGVDSTLKIQPAKLEDSAVYLCASSPGQGQETQYFGPGTRLLVL.

The genes are TRBV11-2 and TRBJ1-5; 7 bases match TRBD1. CDR1 and CDR2 (germline): SGHAT, FQNNGV. After removal of 4 bases from V and 2 bases from J, the junction contained 5 bases not matched to a gene. The CDR3 spans 15 residues. CDR3 in amino acids: CASSSGQVGNQPQHF. Here the CDR3 DNA reads TGTGCCAGCAGCTCCGGACAGGTGGGCAATCAGCCCCAGCATTTT.